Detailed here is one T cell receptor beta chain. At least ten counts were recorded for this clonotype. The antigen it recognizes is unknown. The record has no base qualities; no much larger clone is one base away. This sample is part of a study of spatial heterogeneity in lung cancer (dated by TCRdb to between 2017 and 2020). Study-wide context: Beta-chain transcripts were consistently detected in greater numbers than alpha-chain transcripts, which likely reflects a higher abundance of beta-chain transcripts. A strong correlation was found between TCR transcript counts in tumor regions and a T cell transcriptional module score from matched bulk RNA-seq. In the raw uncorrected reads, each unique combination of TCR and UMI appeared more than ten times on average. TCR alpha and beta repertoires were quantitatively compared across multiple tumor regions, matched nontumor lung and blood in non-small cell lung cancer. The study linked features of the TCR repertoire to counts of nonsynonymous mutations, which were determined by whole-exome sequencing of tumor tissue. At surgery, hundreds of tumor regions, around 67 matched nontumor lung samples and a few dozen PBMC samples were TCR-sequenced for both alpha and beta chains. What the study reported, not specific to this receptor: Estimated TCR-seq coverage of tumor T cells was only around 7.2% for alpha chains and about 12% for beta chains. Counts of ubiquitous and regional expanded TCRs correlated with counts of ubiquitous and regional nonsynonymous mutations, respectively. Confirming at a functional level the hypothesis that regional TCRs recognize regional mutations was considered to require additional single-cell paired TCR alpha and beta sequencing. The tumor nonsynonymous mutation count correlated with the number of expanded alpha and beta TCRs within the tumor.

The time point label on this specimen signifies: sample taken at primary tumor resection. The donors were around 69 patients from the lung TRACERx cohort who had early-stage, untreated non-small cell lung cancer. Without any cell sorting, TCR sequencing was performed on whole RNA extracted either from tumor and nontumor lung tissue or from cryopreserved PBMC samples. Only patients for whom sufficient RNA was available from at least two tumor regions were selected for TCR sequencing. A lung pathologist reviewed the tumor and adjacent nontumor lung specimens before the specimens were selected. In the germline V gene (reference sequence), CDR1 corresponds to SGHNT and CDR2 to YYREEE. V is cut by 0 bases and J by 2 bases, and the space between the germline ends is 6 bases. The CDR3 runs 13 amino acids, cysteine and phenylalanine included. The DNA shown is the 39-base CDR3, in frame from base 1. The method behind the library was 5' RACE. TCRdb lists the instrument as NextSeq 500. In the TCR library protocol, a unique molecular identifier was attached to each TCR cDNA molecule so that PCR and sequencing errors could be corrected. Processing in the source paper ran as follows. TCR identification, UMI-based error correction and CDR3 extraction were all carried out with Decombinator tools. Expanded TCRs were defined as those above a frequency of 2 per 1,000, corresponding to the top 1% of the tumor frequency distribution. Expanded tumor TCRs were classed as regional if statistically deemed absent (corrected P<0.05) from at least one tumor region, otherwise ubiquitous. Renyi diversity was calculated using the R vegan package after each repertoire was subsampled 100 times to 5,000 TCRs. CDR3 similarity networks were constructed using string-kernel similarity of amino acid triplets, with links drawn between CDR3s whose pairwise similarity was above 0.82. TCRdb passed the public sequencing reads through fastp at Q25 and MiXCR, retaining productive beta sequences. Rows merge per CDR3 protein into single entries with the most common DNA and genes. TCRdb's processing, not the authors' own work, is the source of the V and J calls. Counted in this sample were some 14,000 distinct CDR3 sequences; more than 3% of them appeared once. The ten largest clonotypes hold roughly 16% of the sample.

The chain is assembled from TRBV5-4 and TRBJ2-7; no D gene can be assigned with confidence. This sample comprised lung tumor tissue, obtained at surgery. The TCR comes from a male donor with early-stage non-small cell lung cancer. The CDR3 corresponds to CASSLVGTYEQYF. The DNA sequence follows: TGTGCCAGCAGCTTGGTAGGCACCTACGAGCAGTACTTC.